Below, 8 T cell receptor beta chains from the same sample are listed, as sequenced in a study of T cell responses to AZD1222 COVID-19 vaccine. Profiling relied on immunoSEQ multiplex PCR, and the TCRdb table lists in-frame clones only, not all of them. The top ten clones hold roughly 2.2% of a sample with approximately 110,000 clones, about 95% of them seen once. The source material was peripheral blood, sampled on day 0 of AZD1222 vaccination. These receptor sequences come from an adult in good health.

This clone was recorded only once. The rearrangement joins TRBV2 to TRBJ2-2, with D possibly matching TRBD1 (6 bases). V was trimmed by 7 bases and J by 0 bases, leaving 15 bases between them. The CDR3 runs to 16 residues. Germline lookup yields CDR1 SNHLY and CDR2 FYNNEI. CDR3 in DNA: TGTGCCAGCAAACTACAGGGTACGACGAACACCGGGGAGCTGTTTTTT. Translation: CASKLQGTTNTGELFF.

The rearrangement links TRBV28 to TRBJ2-2; D not certain. Trimming stripped 9 bases from V and 2 bases from J, with 10 bases between. Per germline, CDR1 MDHEN and CDR2 SYDVKM. There are 13 residues in the CDR3. The CDR3 region has the DNA TGTGCCAGTTTCCAGACAAACACCGGGGAGCTGTTTTTT. It translates to CASFQTNTGELFF. Full variable domain (missing parts from reference TRBV28 and TRBJ2-2): DVKVTQSSRYLVKRTGEKVFLECVQDMDHENMFWYRQDPGLGLRLIYFSYDVKMKEKGDIPEGYSVSREKKERFSLILESASTNQTSMYLCASFQTNTGELFFGEGSRLTVL.

V gene TRBV19 combines with J gene TRBJ1-2; 9 bases map to TRBD1. CDR1 LNHDA and CDR2 SQIVND come from the germline V gene (reference sequence). Trimming took 7 bases from V and 6 from J; bases not matched to a gene: 6. CDR3 size: 13 residues. DNA for the CDR3: TGTGCCAGTAATGACAGGGGGATCGATGGCTACACCTTC. Protein: CASNDRGIDGYTF.

The V and J genes are TRBV5-1 and TRBJ2-2; D uncertain. Trimming took off 0 bases at V and 1 base at J, with 4 bases between the two ends. The germline V gene encodes CDR1 SGHRS and CDR2 YFSETQ. CDR3 size: 14 residues. The CDR3 region is CASSLVENTGELFF. CDR3 DNA sequence: TGCGCCAGCAGCTTGGTGGAGAACACCGGGGAGCTGTTTTTT.

The chain has TRBV9 and TRBJ1-2; D is undetermined. V was cut by 0 bases and J by 0 bases, with 9 bases left in between. This CDR3 comprises 15 residues. CDR1 is SGDLS, CDR2 YYNGEE, per germline. The CDR3 nucleotides are TGTGCCAGCAGCGTAGGGGGAATAGCTAACTATGGCTACACCTTC. Protein sequence: CASSVGGIANYGYTF.

The rearrangement links TRBV11-3 to TRBJ1-1; D is possibly TRBD1 (5 bases). V gave up 4 bases and J gave up 9 bases, with 21 bases separating them. Germline assignment: CDR1 SGHNT and CDR2 YENEEA. The CDR3 has 15 residues. CDR3 region: CASSSSGGFSKQAFF. DNA of the CDR3: TGTGCCAGCAGCTCGTCGGGGGGTTTCTCGAAACAAGCTTTCTTT.

The chain uses TRBV18 and TRBJ1-2; 8 bases are a match to TRBD1. The CDR3 runs to 13 residues. Germline loops: CDR1 KGHSH, CDR2 LQKENI. With V trimmed by 4 bases and J by 5 bases, 3 bases remained unmatched. This chain's CDR3 is CASSLRQGYGYTF. CDR3 DNA sequence: TGTGCCAGCTCACTTCGACAGGGGTATGGCTACACCTTC. Together with reference TRBV18 and TRBJ1-2, the CDR3 gives the full variable domain: NAGVMQNPRHLVRRRGQEARLRCSPMKGHSHVYWYRQLPEEGLKFMVYLQKENIIDESGMPKERFSAEFPKEGPSILRIQQVVRGDSAAYFCASSLRQGYGYTFGSGTRLTVV.

The chain links TRBV6-1 to TRBJ2-7; 8 nucleotides align to TRBD1. Germline trimming cut 2 bases from V and 7 bases from J; bases unmatched to any gene: 7. Germline CDR1 is MNHNS and CDR2 is SASEGT. The CDR3 spans 14 residues. The CDR3 is CASSEQGAIDEQYF. Here the CDR3 DNA reads TGTGCCAGCAGTGAACAGGGGGCGATTGATGAGCAGTACTTC.